This T cell receptor (beta chain) was profiled in a study of cytomegalovirus exposure and HLA in healthy donors. Across the whole study: HLA-typed donors were the source of some 80 million unique TCRs, which an early data release held. Study observations and caveats: The authors assumed roughly uniform sequencing depth across donors for presence/absence analyses. In an earlier analysis, in some 500 donors, most V segments appeared productive either ~87% or ~30% of the time. There were reportedly fewer N-insertions in an Asian-associated ancestry cluster than the approximately 600-donor mean, in a later analysis.

The V and J ends lost 2 bases and 9 bases, in that order; junction bases with no gene match: 7. Germline V gives CDR1 MDHEN, CDR2 SYDVKM. The length of the CDR3 is 15 residues. In the PCR, 60 Vbeta and 13 Jbeta primers were used. Only in-frame clones appear in the TCRdb table, and some are missing; sequencing was by immunoSEQ multiplex PCR. The profile covers tens of thousands of clones, with under 80% appearing a single time and roughly 12% taken by the ten largest. This clone turned up a few times. Its cognate antigen is unknown. Sequencing was done on a sample of PBMCs. This TCR was recovered from a male donor in good health and CMV-seropositive. The gene calls are TRBV28 and TRBJ2-1, with TRBD2 matching 10 bases. CDR3 amino acids: CASSLTSGARGEQFF. In nucleotides, the CDR3 is TGTGCCAGCAGTTTAACTAGCGGGGCCCGCGGTGAGCAGTTCTTC.